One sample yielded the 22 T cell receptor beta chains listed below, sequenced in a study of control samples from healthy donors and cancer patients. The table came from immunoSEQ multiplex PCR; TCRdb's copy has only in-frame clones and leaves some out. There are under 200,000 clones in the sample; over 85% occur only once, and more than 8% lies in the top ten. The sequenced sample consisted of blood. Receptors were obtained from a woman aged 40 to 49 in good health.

The CDR3 reads CASSKDIAEAFF. The CDR3, as DNA: TGTGCCAGTAGTAAGGACATCGCTGAAGCTTTCTTT. The chain carries TRBV19 and TRBJ1-1, with a weak D call TRBD1 (5 bases). CDR1 and CDR2 from the germline V gene are LNHDA and SQIVND (reference sequence). This CDR3 region has 12 residues. V shed 4 bases and J shed 6 bases, with 9 bases lying between them.

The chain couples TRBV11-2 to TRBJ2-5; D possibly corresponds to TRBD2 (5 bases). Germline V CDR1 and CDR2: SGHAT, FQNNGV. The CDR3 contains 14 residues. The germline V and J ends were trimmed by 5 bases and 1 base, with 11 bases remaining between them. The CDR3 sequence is CASSLRRVQETQYF. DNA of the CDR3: TGTGCCAGCAGCCTAAGGCGGGTCCAAGAGACCCAGTACTTC.

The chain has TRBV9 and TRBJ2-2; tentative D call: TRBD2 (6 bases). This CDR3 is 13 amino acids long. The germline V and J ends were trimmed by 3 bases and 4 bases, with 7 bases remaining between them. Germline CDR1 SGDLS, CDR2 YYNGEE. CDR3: CASSGGLTGELFF. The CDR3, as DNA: TGTGCCAGCAGCGGGGGACTCACCGGGGAGCTGTTTTTT.

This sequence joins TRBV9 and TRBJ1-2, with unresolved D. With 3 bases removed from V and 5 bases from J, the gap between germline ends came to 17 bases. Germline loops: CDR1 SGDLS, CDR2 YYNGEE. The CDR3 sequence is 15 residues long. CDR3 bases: TGTGCCAGCAGCGCGACCCCGACTGCTGATTATGGCTACACCTTC. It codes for CASSATPTADYGYTF.

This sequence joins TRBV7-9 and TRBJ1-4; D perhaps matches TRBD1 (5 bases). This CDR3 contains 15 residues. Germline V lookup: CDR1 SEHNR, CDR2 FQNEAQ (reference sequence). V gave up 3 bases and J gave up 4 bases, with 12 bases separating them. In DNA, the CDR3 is TGTGCCAGCAGCTTCGACGGGGCAAGTAATGAAAAACTGTTTTTT. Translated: CASSFDGASNEKLFF.

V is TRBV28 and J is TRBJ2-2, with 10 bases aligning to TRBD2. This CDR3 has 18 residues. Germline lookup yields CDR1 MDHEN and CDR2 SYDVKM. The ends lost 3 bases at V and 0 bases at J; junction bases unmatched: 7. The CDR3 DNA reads TGTGCCAGCAGTTTTACTCAAACTAGCGGGGCGAACACCGGGGAGCTGTTTTTT. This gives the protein CASSFTQTSGANTGELFF. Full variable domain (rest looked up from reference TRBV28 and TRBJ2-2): DVKVTQSSRYLVKRTGEKVFLECVQDMDHENMFWYRQDPGLGLRLIYFSYDVKMKEKGDIPEGYSVSREKKERFSLILESASTNQTSMYLCASSFTQTSGANTGELFFGEGSRLTVL.

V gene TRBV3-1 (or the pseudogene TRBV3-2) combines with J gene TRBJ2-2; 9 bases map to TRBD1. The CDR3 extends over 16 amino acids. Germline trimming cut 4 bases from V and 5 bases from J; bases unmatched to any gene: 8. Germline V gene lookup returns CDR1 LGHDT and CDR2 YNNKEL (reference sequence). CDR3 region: CASSPSGQGPTGELFF. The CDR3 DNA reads TGTGCCAGCAGCCCCTCCGGACAGGGGCCGACCGGGGAGCTGTTTTTT.

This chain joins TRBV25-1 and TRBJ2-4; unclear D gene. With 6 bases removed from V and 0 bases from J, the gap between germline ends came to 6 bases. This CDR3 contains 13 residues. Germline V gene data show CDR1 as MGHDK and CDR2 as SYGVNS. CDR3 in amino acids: CASRPLAKNIQYF. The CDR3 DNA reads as TGTGCCAGCAGACCTCTAGCCAAAAACATTCAGTACTTC.

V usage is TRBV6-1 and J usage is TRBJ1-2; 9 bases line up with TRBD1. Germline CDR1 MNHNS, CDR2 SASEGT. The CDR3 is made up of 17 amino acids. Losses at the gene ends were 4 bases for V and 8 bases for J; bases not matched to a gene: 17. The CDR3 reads CASSGTAPGQGSQGYTF. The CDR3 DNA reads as TGTGCCAGCAGTGGGACCGCACCGGGACAGGGTAGTCAAGGCTACACCTTC.

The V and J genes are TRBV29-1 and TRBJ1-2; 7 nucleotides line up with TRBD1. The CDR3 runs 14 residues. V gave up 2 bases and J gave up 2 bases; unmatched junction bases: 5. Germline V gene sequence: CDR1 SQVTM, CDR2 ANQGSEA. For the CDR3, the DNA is TGCAGCGTTGAACCGGGACAGCGAAACTATGGCTACACCTTC. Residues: CSVEPGQRNYGYTF.

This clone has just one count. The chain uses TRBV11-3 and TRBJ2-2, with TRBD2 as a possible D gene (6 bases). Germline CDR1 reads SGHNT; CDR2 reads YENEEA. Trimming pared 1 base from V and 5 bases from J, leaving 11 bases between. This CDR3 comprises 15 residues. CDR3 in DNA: TGTGCCAGCAGCTTAGTAGCTGCGGGAACCGGGGAGCTGTTTTTT. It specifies CASSLVAAGTGELFF.

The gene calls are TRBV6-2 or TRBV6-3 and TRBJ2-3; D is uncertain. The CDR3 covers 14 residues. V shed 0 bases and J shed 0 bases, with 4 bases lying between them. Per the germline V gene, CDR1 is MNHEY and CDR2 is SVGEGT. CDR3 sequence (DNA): TGTGCCAGCAGTTACTCGGCTAGCACAGATACGCAGTATTTT. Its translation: CASSYSASTDTQYF.

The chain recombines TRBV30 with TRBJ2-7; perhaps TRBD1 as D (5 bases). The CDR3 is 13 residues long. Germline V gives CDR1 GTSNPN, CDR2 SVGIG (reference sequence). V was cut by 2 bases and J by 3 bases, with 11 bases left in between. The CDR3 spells CAWSSGRDYEQYF. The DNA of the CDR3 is TGTGCCTGGAGTTCTGGCAGGGACTACGAGCAGTACTTC.

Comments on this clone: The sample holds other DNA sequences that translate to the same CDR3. The CDR3 DNA follows: TGTGCCAGCAGTGAAGGCGGTGGCTATGGCTACACCTTC. Encoded protein: CASSEGGGYGYTF. V and J are TRBV6-1 and TRBJ1-2; D unclear. This CDR3 contains 13 residues. Trimming pared 1 base from V and 4 bases from J, leaving 7 bases between. The V gene's germline CDR1 is MNHNS and CDR2 SASEGT.

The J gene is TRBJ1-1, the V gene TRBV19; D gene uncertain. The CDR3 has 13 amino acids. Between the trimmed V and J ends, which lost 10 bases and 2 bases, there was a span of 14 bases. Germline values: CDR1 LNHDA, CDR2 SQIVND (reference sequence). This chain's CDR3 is CATSEQKNTEAFF. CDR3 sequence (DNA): TGTGCCACATCCGAACAGAAAAACACTGAAGCTTTCTTT.

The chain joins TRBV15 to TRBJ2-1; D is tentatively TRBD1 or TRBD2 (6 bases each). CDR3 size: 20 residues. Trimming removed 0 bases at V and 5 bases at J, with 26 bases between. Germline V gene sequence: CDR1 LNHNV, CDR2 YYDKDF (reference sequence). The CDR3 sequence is CATSREGGSGAPRGNNEQFF. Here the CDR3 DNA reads TGTGCCACCAGCAGAGAAGGGGGTAGCGGAGCTCCTAGGGGTAACAATGAGCAGTTCTTC.

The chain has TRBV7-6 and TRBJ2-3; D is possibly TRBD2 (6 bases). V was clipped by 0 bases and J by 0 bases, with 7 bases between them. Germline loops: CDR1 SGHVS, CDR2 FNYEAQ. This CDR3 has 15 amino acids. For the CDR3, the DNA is TGTGCCAGCAGCTTAGCGAGCGGGAGCACAGATACGCAGTATTTT. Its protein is CASSLASGSTDTQYF.

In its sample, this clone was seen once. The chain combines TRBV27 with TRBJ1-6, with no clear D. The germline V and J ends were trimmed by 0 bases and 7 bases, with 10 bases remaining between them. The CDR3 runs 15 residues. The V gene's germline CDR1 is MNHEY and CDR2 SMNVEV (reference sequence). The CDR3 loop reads CASSLSRSSNSPLHF. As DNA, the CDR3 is TGTGCCAGCAGTTTATCGAGGTCCTCCAATTCACCCCTCCACTTT.

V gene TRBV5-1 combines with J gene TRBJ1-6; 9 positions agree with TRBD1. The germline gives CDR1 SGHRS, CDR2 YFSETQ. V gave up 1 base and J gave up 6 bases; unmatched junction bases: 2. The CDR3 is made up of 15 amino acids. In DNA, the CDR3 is TGCGCCAGCAGCTTGTTGGGACAGGGTAATTCACCCCTCCACTTT. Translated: CASSLLGQGNSPLHF.

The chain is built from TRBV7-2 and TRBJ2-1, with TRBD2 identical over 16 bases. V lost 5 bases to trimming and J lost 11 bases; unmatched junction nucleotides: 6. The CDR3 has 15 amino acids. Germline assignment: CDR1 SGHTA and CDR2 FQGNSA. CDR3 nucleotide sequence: TGTGCCAGCAGCGAAGGGACTAGCGGGAGGGGAAAGCAGTTCTTC. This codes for CASSEGTSGRGKQFF.

The CDR3: CASSYARPGTRHTEAFF. The CDR3 coding sequence is TGTGCCAGCAGTTACGCGCGCCCAGGGACCCGACACACTGAAGCTTTCTTT. V and J are TRBV6-2 or TRBV6-3 and TRBJ1-1; a weak D match, TRBD1 (5 bases). The V end was cut by 2 bases, the J end by 3 bases, with 19 bases between. The V gene's germline CDR1 is MNHEY and CDR2 SVGEGT. This CDR3 region has 17 residues.

The CDR3 DNA is TGTGCCAGCAGAGGACAGGGATTGGCTTTCTTT. This sequence encodes CASRGQGLAFF. The chain has TRBV27 and TRBJ1-1; the match to TRBD1 covers 8 bases. There are 11 residues in the CDR3. Looked up from germline, CDR1 is MNHEY and CDR2 is SMNVEV (reference sequence). The junction had 5 bases not matched to a gene; V was cut back by 6 bases and J by 11 bases.